This T cell receptor (beta chain) was sequenced in a study of cytomegalovirus exposure and HLA in healthy donors. PCR used 60 Vbeta primers and 13 Jbeta primers. Sequencing was performed with immunoSEQ multiplex PCR; in TCRdb, only in-frame clones are kept and a portion is missing. Of 130,000 or so clones in the sample, about 75% were seen once. CDR3 length: 14 residues. Trimming cost V 6 bases and J 10 bases; bases outside gene matches: 9. Germline V gene data show CDR1 as SEHNR and CDR2 as FQNEAQ (reference sequence). The sequencing sample was made of PBMCs. V gene TRBV7-9 combines with J gene TRBJ1-6; 7 nucleotides match TRBD1. This TCR came from a man between 40 and 49 years old in good health and CMV-seronegative. CDR3 in amino acids: CASSHGQEASPLHF. The CDR3 region has the DNA TGTGCCAGCAGTCATGGACAGGAGGCCTCACCCCTCCACTTT.